Included here is one T cell receptor beta chain sequence, with context. The antigen remains unidentified. Assay used: immunoSEQ multiplex PCR; TCRdb lists only in-frame clones, some missing. The table shows roughly 66,000 clones, with about 83% occurring only once. V dropped 1 base and J dropped 4; count of bases not matched to a gene: 7. The germline gives CDR1 MDHEN, CDR2 SYDVKM. This CDR3 region has 15 residues. This entry is derived from a study of radiotherapy plus CTLA-4 blockade in lung cancer. General study results and limits: Among blood TCR repertoires after radiotherapy plus ipilimumab, tumor-derived clones expanded. Strongest reported response predictors: early blood clone changes and post-radiation interferon-beta.

The specimen was peripheral blood, collected from a patient treated with radiotherapy plus ipilimumab. This TCR came from a human donor with non-small cell lung cancer who had a partial response to radiotherapy plus ipilimumab. The J gene is TRBJ2-7, the V gene TRBV28; 7 positions agree with TRBD1. CDR3 region: CASSLLGDSPYEQYF. The CDR3 DNA reads as TGTGCCAGCAGTTTATTAGGGGACAGCCCTTACGAGCAGTACTTC.